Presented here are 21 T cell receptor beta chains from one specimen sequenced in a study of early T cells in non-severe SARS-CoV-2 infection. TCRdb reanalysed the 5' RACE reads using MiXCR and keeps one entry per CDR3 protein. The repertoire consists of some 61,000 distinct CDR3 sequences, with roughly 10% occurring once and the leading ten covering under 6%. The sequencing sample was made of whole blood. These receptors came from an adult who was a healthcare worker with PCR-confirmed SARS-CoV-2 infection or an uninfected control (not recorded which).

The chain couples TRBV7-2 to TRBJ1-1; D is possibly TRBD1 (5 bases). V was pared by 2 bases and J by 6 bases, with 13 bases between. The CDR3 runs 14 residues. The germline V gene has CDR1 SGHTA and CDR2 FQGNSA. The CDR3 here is CASSLLVRDAEAFF. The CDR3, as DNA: TGTGCCAGCAGCTTACTCGTCAGGGACGCTGAAGCTTTCTTT.

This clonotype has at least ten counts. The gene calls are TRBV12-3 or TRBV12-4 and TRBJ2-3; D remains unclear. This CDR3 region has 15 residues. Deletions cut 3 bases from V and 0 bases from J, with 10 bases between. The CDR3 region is CASSFSTISTDTQYF. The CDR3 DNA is TGTGCCAGCAGTTTCTCAACTATTAGCACAGATACGCAGTATTTT.

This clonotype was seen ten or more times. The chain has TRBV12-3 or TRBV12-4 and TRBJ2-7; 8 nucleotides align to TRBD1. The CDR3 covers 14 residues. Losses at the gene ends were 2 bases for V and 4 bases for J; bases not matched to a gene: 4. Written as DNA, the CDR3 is TGTGCCAGCAGTTTACGACAGGGGTCTTACGAGCAGTACTTC. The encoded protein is CASSLRQGSYEQYF.

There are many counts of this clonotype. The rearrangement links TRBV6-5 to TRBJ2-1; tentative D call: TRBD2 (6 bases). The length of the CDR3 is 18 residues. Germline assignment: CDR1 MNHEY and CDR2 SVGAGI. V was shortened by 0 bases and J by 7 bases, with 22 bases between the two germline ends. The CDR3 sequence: CASSYSTGDAGPGNEQFF. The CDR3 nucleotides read TGTGCCAGCAGTTACTCGACTGGGGACGCGGGGCCGGGGAATGAGCAGTTCTTC.

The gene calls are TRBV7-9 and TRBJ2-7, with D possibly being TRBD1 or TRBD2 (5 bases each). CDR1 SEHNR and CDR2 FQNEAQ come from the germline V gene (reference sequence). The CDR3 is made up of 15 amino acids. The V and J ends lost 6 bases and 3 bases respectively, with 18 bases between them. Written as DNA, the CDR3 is TGTGCCAGCAGACCAACTAGGGGTGTAGACTACGAGCAGTACTTC. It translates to CASRPTRGVDYEQYF. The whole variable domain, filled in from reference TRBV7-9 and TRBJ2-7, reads DTGVSQNPRHKITKRGQNVTFRCDPISEHNRLYWYRQTLGQGPEFLTYFQNEAQLEKSRLLSDRFSAERPKGSFSTLEIQRTEQGDSAMYLCASRPTRGVDYEQYFGPGTRLTVT.

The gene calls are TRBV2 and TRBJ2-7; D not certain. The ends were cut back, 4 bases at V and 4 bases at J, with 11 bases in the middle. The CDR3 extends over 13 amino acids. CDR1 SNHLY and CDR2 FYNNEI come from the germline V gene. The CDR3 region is CASSVSELYEQYF. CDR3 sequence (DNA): TGTGCCAGCAGTGTATCGGAGCTTTACGAGCAGTACTTC.

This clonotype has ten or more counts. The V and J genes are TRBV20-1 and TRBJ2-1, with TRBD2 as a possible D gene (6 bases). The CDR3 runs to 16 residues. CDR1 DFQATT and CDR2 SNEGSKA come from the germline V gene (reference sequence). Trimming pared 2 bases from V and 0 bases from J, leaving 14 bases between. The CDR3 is CSARWGLGSSYNEQFF. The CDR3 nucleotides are TGCAGTGCTAGATGGGGACTGGGCAGCTCCTACAATGAGCAGTTCTTC.

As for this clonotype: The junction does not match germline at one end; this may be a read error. CDR3 sequence: CASTLAGLQETQYF. The CDR3 bases are TGTGCCAGCACCTTAGCGGGGCTGCAAGAGACCCAGTACTTC. The chain links TRBV7-2 to TRBJ2-5, with 8 bases matching TRBD2. The CDR3 runs 14 residues. Looked up from germline, CDR1 is SGHTA and CDR2 is FQGNSA.

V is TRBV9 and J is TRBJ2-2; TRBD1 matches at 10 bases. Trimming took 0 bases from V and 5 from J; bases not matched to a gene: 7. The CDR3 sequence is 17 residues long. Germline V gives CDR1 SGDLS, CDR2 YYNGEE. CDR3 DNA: TGTGCCAGCAGCGTAGCTCGGGGACAGGGGCAAACCGGGGAGCTGTTTTTT. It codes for CASSVARGQGQTGELFF.

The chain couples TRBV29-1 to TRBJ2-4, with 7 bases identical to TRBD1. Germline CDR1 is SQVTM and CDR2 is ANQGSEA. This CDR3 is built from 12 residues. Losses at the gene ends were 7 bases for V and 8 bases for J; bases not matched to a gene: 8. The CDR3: CSATTGTDIQYF. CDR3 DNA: TGCAGCGCTACGACAGGGACGGACATTCAGTACTTC. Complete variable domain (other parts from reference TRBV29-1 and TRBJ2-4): SAVISQKPSRDICQRGTSLTIQCQVDSQVTMMFWYRQQPGQSLTLIATANQGSEATYESGFVIDKFPISRPNLTFSTLTVSNMSPEDSSIYLCSATTGTDIQYFGAGTRLSVL.

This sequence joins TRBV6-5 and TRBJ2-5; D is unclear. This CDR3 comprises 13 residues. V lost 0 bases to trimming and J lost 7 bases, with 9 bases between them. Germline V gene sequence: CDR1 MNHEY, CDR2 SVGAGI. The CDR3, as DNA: TGTGCCAGCAGTTACTCGACGGGCGGGACCCAGTACTTC. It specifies CASSYSTGGTQYF.

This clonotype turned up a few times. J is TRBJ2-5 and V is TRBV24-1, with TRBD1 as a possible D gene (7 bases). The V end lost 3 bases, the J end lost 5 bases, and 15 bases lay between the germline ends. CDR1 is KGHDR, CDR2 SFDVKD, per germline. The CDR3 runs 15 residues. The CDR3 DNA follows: TGTGCCACCAGTGATGCCGCGGGACAGCGGGAGACCCAGTACTTC. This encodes CATSDAAGQRETQYF.

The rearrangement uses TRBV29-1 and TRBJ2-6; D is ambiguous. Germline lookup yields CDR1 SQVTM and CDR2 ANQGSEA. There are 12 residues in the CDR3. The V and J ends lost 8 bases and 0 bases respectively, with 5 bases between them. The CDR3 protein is CSINSGANVLTF. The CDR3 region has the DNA TGCAGCATCAACTCTGGGGCCAACGTCCTGACTTTC.

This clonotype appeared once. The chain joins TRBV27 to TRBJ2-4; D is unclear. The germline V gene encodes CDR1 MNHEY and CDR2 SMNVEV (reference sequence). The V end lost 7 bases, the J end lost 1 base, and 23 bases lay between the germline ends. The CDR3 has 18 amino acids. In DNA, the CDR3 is TGTGCCAGCAATCCCTATTCCTTTGACAAGGCGGCCAAAAACATTCAGTACTTC. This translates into CASNPYSFDKAAKNIQYF.

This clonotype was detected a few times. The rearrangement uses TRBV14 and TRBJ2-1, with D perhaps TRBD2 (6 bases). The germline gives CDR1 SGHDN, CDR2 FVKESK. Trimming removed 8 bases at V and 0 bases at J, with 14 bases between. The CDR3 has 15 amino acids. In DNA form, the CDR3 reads TGTGCCAGCGGGACTCAACCGAGCTCCTACAATGAGCAGTTCTTC. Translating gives CASGTQPSSYNEQFF.

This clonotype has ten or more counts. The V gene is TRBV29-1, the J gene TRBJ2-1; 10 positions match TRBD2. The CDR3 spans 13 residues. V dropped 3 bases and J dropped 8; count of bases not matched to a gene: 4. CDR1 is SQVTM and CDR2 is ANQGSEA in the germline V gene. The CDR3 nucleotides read TGCAGCGTTGACAGCGGGAGGGCCGATGAGCAGTTCTTC. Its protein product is CSVDSGRADEQFF.

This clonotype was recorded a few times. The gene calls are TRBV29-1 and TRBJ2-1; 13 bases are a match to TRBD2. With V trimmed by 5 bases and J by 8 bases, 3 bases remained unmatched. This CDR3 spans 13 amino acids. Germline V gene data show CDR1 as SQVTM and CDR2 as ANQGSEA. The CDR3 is CSVMGLAGHEQFF. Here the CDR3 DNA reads TGCAGCGTTATGGGACTAGCGGGACATGAGCAGTTCTTC.

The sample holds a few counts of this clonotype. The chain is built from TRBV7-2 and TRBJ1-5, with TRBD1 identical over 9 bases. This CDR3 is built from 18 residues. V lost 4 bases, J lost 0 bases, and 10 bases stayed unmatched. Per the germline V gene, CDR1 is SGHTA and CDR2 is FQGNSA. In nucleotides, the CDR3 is TGTGCCAGCAGCTATTTCGGGGGGACAGGGATTAGCAATCAGCCCCAGCATTTT. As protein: CASSYFGGTGISNQPQHF. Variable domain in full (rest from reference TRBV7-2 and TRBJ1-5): GAGVSQSPSNKVTEKGKDVELRCDPISGHTALYWYRQSLGQGLEFLIYFQGNSAPDKSGLPSDRFSAERTGGSVSTLTIQRTQQEDSAVYLCASSYFGGTGISNQPQHFGDGTRLSIL.

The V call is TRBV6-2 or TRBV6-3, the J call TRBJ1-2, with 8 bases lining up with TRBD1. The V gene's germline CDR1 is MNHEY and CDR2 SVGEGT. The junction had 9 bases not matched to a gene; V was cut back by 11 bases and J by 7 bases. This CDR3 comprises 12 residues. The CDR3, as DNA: TGTGCCGTCTGGGACAGGAGGGCTGGCTACACCTTC. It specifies CAVWDRRAGYTF.

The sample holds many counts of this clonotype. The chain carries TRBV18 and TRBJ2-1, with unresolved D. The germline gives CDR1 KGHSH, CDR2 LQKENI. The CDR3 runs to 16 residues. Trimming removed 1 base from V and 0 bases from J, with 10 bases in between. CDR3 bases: TGTGCCAGCTCACCACGAGGTATCCTCTCCTACAATGAGCAGTTCTTC. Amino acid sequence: CASSPRGILSYNEQFF.

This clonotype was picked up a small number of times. CDR3 in DNA: TGTGCCAGCAGTGACACCGGGACAGCCCTTTACAATGAGCAGTTCTTC. It is translated as CASSDTGTALYNEQFF. The V call is TRBV2, the J call TRBJ2-1, with TRBD1 matching over 7 bases. This CDR3 contains 16 residues. V trimming: 3 bases; J trimming: 4 bases; junction bases outside the gene matches: 9. The germline V gene has CDR1 SNHLY and CDR2 FYNNEI.